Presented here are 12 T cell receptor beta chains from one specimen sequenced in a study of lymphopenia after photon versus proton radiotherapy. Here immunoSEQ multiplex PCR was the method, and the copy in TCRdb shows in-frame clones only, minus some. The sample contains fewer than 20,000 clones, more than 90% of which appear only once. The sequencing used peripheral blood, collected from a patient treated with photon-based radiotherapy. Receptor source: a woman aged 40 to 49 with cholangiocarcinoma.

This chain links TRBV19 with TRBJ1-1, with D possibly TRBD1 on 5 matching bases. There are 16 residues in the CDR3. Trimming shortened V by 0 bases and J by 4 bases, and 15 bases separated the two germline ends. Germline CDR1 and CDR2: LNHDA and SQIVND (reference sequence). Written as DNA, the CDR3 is TGTGCCAGTAGTATAGAAGAGGGCCGCGGGGGCACTGAAGCTTTCTTT. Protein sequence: CASSIEEGRGGTEAFF.

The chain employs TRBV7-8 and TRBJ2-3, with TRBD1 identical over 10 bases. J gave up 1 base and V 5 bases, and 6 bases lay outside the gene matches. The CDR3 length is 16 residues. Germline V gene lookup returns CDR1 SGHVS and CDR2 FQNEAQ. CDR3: CASSAKTGGRTDTQYF. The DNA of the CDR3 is TGTGCCAGCAGCGCAAAGACAGGGGGCCGCACAGATACGCAGTATTTT.

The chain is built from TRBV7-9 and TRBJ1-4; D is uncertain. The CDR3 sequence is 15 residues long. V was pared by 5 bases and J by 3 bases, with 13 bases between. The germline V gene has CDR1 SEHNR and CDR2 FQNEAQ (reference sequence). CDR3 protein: CASSPWTGANEKLFF. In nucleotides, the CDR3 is TGTGCCAGCAGCCCCTGGACTGGGGCTAATGAAAAACTGTTTTTT.

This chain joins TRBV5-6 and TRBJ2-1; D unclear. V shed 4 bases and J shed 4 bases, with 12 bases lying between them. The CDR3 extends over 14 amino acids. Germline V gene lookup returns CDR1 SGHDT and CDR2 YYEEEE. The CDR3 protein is CASSARFGYNEQFF. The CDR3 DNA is TGTGCCAGCAGCGCTAGATTTGGATACAATGAGCAGTTCTTC.

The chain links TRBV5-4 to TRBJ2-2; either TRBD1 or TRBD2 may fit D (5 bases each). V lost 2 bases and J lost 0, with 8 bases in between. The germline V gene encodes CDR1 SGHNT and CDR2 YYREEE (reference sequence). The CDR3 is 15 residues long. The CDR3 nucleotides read TGTGCCAGCAGCTTCGGGACGGCGAACACCGGGGAGCTGTTTTTT. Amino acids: CASSFGTANTGELFF. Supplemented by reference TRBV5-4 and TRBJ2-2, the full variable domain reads ETGVTQSPTHLIKTRGQQVTLRCSSQSGHNTVSWYQQALGQGPQFIFQYYREEENGRGNFPPRFSGLQFPNYSSELNVNALELDDSALYLCASSFGTANTGELFFGEGSRLTVL.

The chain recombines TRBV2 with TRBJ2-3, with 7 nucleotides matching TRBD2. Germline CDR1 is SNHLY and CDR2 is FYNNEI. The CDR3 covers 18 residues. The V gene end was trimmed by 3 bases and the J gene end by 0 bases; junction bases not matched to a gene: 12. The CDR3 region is CASSEGEGLWASTDTQYF. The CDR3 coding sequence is TGTGCCAGCAGTGAGGGGGAGGGGCTTTGGGCAAGCACAGATACGCAGTATTTT.

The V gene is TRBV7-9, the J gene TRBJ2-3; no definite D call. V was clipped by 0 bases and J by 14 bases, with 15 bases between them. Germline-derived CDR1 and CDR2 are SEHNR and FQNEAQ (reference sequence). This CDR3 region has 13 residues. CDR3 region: CASSLAWVREGYF. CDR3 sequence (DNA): TGTGCCAGCAGCTTAGCGTGGGTCCGCGAAGGGTATTTT.

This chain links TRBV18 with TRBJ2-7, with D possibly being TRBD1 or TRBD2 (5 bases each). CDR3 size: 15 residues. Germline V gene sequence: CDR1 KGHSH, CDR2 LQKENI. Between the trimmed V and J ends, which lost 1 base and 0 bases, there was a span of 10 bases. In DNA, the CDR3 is TGTGCCAGCTCACCACTCGGGGCCCTCTCCTACGAGCAGTACTTC. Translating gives CASSPLGALSYEQYF.

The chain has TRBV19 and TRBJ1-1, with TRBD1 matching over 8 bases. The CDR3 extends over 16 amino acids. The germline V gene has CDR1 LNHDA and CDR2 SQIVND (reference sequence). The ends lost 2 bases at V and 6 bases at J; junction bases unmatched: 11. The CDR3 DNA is TGTGCCAGTAGTATACCATTCCGACAGGGGATGGCTGAAGCTTTCTTT. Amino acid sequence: CASSIPFRQGMAEAFF.

Written as DNA, the CDR3 is TGTGCCAGCAGGACGACTGGGACAGGCCCGCAGTATTTT. Translation gives CASRTTGTGPQYF. The chain carries TRBV7-9 and TRBJ2-3; 8 positions match TRBD1. The germline V gene has CDR1 SEHNR and CDR2 FQNEAQ (reference sequence). The CDR3 loop spans 13 amino acids. With 6 bases clipped from V and 10 bases from J, the junction kept 9 bases outside the gene matches.

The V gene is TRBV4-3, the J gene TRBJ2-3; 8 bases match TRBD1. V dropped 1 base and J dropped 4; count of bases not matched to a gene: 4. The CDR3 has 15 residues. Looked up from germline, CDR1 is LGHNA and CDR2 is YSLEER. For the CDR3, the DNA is TGCGCCAGCAGCCAAGCCCAGGGGGCGTCAGATACGCAGTATTTT. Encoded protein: CASSQAQGASDTQYF.

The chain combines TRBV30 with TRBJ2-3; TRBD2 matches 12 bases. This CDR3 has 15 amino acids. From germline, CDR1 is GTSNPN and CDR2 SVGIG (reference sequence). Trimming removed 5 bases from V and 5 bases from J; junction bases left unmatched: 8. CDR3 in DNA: TGTGCCTGGGGACTAGCGGGACTTCATGGAGATACGCAGTATTTT. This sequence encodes CAWGLAGLHGDTQYF.